These 10 T cell receptor beta chains were sequenced from one sample in a study of T cells in Graves' hyperthyroidism and ophthalmopathy. The TCR beta CDR3 regions underwent amplification using RNA transcripts as the source. The HTBI set primed first-round TCR CDR3 RT-PCR. TCRdb processed the multiplex PCR reads anew with MiXCR; each CDR3 protein has one entry. Of about 300,000 distinct CDR3 sequences detected, around 20% appear once; the ten largest clones hold just under 40%. Sequencing was done on a sample of blood. These receptors were taken from a man between 50 and 59 years old with Graves' ophthalmopathy.

The rearrangement uses TRBV14 and TRBJ2-5, with D tentatively TRBD1 or TRBD2 (5 bases each). The length of the CDR3 is 14 residues. V was clipped by 0 bases and J by 4 bases, with 9 bases between them. The germline V gene encodes CDR1 SGHDN and CDR2 FVKESK. The CDR3 DNA reads as TGTGCCAGCAGCCAAGATGGGGCGGGAGAGACCCAGTACTTC. Translation: CASSQDGAGETQYF.

The genes are TRBV12-3 or TRBV12-4 and TRBJ1-1; D remains unclear. The CDR3 is 14 amino acids. V gave up 2 bases and J gave up 5 bases, with 12 bases separating them. Written as DNA, the CDR3 is TGTGCCAGCAGTTTAAAGGGAGGAGAAACTGAAGCTTTCTTT. Protein product: CASSLKGGETEAFF.

The chain carries TRBV4-1 and TRBJ1-2, with unresolved D. CDR1 MGHRA and CDR2 YSYEKL come from the germline V gene. V was trimmed by 5 bases and J by 0 bases, leaving 7 bases between them. The CDR3 covers 13 residues. CDR3 DNA: TGCGCCAGCAGCTATGATCCTAACTATGGCTACACCTTC. Translation: CASSYDPNYGYTF.

This clonotype showed up just a few times. J is TRBJ1-1 and V is TRBV19, with D tentatively TRBD1 (5 bases). The CDR3 spans 14 residues. V was trimmed by 5 bases and J by 2 bases, leaving 12 bases between them. Germline V gene lookup returns CDR1 LNHDA and CDR2 SQIVND (reference sequence). The CDR3 region has the DNA TGTGCCAGTAGTTCACAGGTCCCTAACACTGAAGCTTTCTTT. It encodes CASSSQVPNTEAFF.

The chain carries TRBV2 and TRBJ2-1; the match to TRBD2 covers 9 bases. Germline CDR1 and CDR2: SNHLY and FYNNEI. The CDR3 is made up of 16 amino acids. V dropped 8 bases and J dropped 5; count of bases not matched to a gene: 13. DNA for the CDR3: TGTGCCAGCCGCGGGGGCAGCGGGAGGACCGACAATGAGCAGTTCTTC. Its protein is CASRGGSGRTDNEQFF.

The J gene is TRBJ2-1, the V gene TRBV13; TRBD2 agrees at 11 bases. V lost 0 bases, J lost 8 bases, and 12 bases stayed unmatched. From germline, CDR1 is PRHDT and CDR2 FYEKMQ (reference sequence). The CDR3 runs to 18 residues. Written as DNA, the CDR3 is TGTGCCAGCAGCTTAGGCGAAGTGACTAGCGGGAAGGTGTATGAGCAGTTCTTC. Amino acids: CASSLGEVTSGKVYEQFF. Drawing the rest from reference TRBV13 and TRBJ2-1, the complete variable domain is AAGVIQSPRHLIKEKRETATLKCYPIPRHDTVYWYQQGPGQDPQFLISFYEKMQSDKGSIPDRFSAQQFSDYHSELNMSSLELGDSALYFCASSLGEVTSGKVYEQFFGPGTRLTVL.

This clonotype was found a few times. The chain couples TRBV2 to TRBJ2-2, with 7 bases identical to TRBD1. The CDR3 runs 14 residues. CDR1 is SNHLY and CDR2 is FYNNEI in the germline V gene. V shed 7 bases and J 0 bases; nucleotides not matched to a gene: 2. Here the CDR3 reads CASTGTANTGELFF. The CDR3 region has the DNA TGTGCCAGCACCGGGACAGCGAACACCGGGGAGCTGTTTTTT. Based on the CDR3 plus reference TRBV2 and TRBJ2-2, the full variable domain is EPEVTQTPSHQVTQMGQEVILRCVPISNHLYFYWYRQILGQKVEFLVSFYNNEISEKSEIFDDQFSVERPDGSNFTLKIRSTKLEDSAMYFCASTGTANTGELFFGEGSRLTVL.

The rearrangement links TRBV6-1 to TRBJ2-7; D possibly corresponds to TRBD1 (6 bases). This CDR3 has 15 residues. V was pared by 6 bases and J by 1 base, with 16 bases between. Germline-derived CDR1 and CDR2 are MNHNS and SASEGT. DNA for the CDR3: TGTGCCAGCAGCCGGGACACTTCCTTTTCCTACGAGCAGTACTTC. It translates to CASSRDTSFSYEQYF.

This clonotype was observed at least ten times. The rearrangement joins TRBV19 to TRBJ1-5, with 9 bases fitting TRBD1. V lost 9 bases and J lost 8; bases outside the gene matches: 14. The CDR3 contains 15 residues. CDR1 and CDR2 (germline): LNHDA, SQIVND (reference sequence). CDR3 protein: CASAGAGTGFEPQHF. The CDR3, as DNA: TGTGCCAGCGCCGGTGCCGGGACAGGGTTTGAGCCCCAGCATTTT.

This clonotype was seen repeatedly, ten times or more. The V and J genes are TRBV28 and TRBJ1-5; TRBD1 agrees at 11 bases. Unmatched junction bases numbered 5, after V lost 4 bases and J lost 3 bases. The CDR3 runs 16 residues. Germline CDR1 reads MDHEN; CDR2 reads SYDVKM. The CDR3 region is CASSSGQGAFNQPQHF. CDR3 sequence (DNA): TGTGCCAGCAGTTCAGGACAGGGGGCCTTCAATCAGCCCCAGCATTTT.